This TCR beta chain was documented in a study of blood T cell repertoires in COVID-19. The wider study: Sources were T cells, B-cell-depleted T cells, or PBMCs; the material itself was cDNA or gDNA.

The trim removed 4 bases at V and 3 bases at J, leaving 8 bases unmatched. The CDR3 has 15 residues. Per the germline V gene, CDR1 is SNHLY and CDR2 is FYNNEI. In the original analysis: Counts of nucleated cells, estimated from reference gene primer amplification, were obtained. Assay used: immunoSEQ multiplex PCR; TCRdb lists only in-frame clones, some missing. The V and J calls and clone size are taken from that table; D and trimming were inferred from the DNA. The table lists some 70,000 clones, around 90% of them singletons, with around 13% in the top ten. This TCR was sampled from a human donor with active COVID-19. The donor label of this sample is uncertain. Sample: peripheral blood. The chain couples TRBV2 to TRBJ2-7; 8 bases map to TRBD2. The CDR3 loop is CASSVGAGTSYEQYF. In DNA, the CDR3 is TGTGCCAGCAGTGTAGGGGCGGGGACTAGCTACGAGCAGTACTTC.